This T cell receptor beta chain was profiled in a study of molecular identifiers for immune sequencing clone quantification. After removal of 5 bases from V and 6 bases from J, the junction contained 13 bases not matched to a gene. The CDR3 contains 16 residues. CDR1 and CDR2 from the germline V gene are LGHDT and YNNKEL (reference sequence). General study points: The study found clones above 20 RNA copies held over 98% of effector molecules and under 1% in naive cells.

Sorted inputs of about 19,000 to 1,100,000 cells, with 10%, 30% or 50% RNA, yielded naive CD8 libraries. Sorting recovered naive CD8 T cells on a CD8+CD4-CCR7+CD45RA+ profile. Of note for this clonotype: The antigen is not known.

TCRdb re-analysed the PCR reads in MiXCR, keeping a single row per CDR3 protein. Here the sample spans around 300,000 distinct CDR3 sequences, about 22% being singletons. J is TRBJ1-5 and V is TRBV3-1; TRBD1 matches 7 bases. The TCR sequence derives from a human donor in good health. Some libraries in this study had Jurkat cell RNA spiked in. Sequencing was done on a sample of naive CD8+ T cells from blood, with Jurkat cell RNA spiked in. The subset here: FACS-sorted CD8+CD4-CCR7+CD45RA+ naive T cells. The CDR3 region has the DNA TGTGCCAGCAGCGAAGGACAGGCCGCGGGCAGTCAGCCCCAGCATTTT. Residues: CASSEGQAAGSQPQHF.